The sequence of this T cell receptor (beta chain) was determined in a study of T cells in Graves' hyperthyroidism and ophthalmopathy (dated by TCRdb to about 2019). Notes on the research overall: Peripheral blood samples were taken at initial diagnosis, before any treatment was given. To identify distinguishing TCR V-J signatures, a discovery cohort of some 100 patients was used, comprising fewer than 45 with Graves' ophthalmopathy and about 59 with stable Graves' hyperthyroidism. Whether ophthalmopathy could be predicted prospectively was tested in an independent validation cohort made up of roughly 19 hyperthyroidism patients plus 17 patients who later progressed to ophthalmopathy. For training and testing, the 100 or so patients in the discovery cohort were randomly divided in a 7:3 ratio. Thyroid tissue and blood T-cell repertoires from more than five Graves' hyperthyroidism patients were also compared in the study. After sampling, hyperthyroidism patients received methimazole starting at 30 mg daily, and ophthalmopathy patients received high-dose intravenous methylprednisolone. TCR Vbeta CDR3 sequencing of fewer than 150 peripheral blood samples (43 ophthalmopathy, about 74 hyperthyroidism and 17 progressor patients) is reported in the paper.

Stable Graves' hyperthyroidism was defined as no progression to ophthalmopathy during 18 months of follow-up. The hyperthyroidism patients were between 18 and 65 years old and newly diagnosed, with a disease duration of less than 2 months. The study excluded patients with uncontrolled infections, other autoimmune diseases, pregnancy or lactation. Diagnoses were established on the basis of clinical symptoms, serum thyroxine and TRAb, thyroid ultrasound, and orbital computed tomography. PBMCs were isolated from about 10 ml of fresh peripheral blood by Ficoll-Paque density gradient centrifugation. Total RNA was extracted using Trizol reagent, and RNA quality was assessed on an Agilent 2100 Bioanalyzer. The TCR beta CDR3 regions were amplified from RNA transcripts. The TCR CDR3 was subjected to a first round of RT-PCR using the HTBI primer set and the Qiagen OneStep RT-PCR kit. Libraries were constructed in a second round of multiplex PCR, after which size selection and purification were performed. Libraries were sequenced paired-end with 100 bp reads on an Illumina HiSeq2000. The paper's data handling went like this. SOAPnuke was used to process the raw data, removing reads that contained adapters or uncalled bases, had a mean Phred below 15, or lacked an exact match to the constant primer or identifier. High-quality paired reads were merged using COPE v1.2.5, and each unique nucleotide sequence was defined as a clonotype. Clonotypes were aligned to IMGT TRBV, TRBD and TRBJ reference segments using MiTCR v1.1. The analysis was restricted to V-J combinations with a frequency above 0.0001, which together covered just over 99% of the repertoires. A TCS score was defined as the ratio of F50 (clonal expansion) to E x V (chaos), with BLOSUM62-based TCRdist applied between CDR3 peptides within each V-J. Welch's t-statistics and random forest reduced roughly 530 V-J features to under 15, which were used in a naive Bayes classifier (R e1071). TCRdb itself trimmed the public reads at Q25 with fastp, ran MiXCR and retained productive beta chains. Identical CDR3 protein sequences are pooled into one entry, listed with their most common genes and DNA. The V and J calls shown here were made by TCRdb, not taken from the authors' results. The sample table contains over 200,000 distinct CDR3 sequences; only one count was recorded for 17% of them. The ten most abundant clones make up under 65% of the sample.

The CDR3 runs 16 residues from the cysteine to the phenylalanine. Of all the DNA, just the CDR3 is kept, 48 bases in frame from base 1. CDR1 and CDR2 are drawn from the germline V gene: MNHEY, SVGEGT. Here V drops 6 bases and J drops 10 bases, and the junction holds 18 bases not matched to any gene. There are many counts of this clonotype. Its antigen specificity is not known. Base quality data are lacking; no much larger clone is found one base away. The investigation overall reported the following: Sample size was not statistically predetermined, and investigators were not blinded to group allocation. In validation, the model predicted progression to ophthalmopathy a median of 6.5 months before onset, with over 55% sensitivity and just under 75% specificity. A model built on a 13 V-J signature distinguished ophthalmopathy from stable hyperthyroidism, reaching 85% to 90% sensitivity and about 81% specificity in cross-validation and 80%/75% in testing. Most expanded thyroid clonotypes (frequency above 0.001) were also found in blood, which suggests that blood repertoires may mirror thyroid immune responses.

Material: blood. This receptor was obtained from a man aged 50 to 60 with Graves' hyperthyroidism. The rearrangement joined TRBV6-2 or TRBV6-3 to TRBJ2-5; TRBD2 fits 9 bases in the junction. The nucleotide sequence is TGTGCCAGCAGCCCCTCCCTAGCGGGAACTGCTTGGGACCAGTACTTC. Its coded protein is CASSPSLAGTAWDQYF.